These T cell receptor beta chains were read from a single sample in a study of blood T cells in healthy people across ages. TCRdb reanalysed the 5' RACE reads using MiXCR and keeps one entry per CDR3 protein. The table shows roughly 1,800,000 distinct CDR3 sequences, with approximately 50% occurring only once. The specimen was blood. These receptors all come from a woman aged 40 to 50 in good health. Both conserved end residues are trimmed from each CDR3. The D gene is left open where the match is weak.

13 . TRBV6-5 ASSYWTVNQETQY
11 . TRBV20-1 SARQAPQETQY
15 . TRBV7-2 ASSSGVVGSQNSPLH
14 . TRBV11-2 ASSRNRGGSYNEQF
13 . TRBV27 ASRPSRGPTYEQY
14 TRBD2 TRBV9 ASSIQPSGGAHEQF
15 TRBD1 TRBV5-1 ASSGTRDRGKYNEQF
12 . TRBV6-1 ASCQGTSTDTQY
11 . TRBV12-3/TRBV12-4 ASSPEWVQPQH
15 . TRBV7-3 ASSLRSPGPSSDTQY
11 . TRBV4-2 ASSQDPPGEQY
11 . TRBV6-6 AGQAGSNYGYT
15 . TRBV13 ASSLRWAGLSYNEQF
13 . TRBV9 ASSVAGPSTDTQY
14 . TRBV4-1 ASSQELTASYNEQF
12 . TRBV10-3 AIWGGLAQETQY
16 TRBD2 TRBV24-1 ATSDSRLAGASGNEQF
13 . TRBV28 ASSSQGGSTDTQY
12 TRBD1 TRBV4-3 ASSQQTGDTEAF
14 TRBD1 TRBV28 ASSTGQGGYQETQY
10 . TRBV7-8 ASRRPTGEQY
13 . TRBV9 ASSFYRDFNSPLH
13 TRBD1 TRBV5-1 ASSLRNRGQGEAF
12 . TRBV2 ASSVLGVDNEQY
13 TRBD1 TRBV28 ASSITRGIQETQY
12 . TRBV6-6 ASTYERSNYGYT
14 TRBD2 TRBV19 ASSDRLAGSTDTQY
12 TRBD2 TRBV20-1 SATPGLAADGRY
12 . TRBV11-3 ASSYGILTDTQY
13 . TRBV5-1 ASRVAPQRQETQY
11 . TRBV20-1 STSHTDSYEQY
11 TRBD1 TRBV2 ASSPGQWASAY
14 TRBD1 TRBV27 ASSTTGAPSTDTQY
12 TRBD1 TRBV12-3/TRBV12-4 ASSLTDRALEQY
12 . TRBV28 ASSLSGGADEQY
13 TRBD1 TRBV7-8 ASSFRDRVIDTQY
13 . TRBV2 ASSYLGGRGAEAF
13 . TRBV27 ASSLSVGLRDEQY
16 TRBD2 TRBV7-8 ASSLGLAGGLKQETQY
13 . TRBV6-5 ASRPGPTFLGEQF
12 TRBD2 TRBV5-1 ASSPGLAGREQF
11 . TRBV10-2 ASRQDTNYGYT
14 . TRBV6-6 ASSYYTQPRTDTQY
13 TRBD2 TRBV7-3 ASSTAGGLLETQY
12 TRBD2 TRBV29-1 SVATRGSLETQY
11 . TRBV2 ASSEVPGETQY
12 . TRBV28 ASSFQGLNYGYT
9 . TRBV7-9 ASSLDLGVF
13 . TRBV4-3 ASSQVDSQNTEAF
14 TRBD1 TRBV9 ASSVVTGGRNNEQF
14 . TRBV10-3 AISESSAGRTYEQY
9 . TRBV29-1 SVVEGGEQY